The rows below give T cell receptor beta chains drawn from one sample of a study of CD8+ T cells in alopecia areata. Generated by immunoSEQ multiplex PCR, the TCRdb table keeps only in-frame clones and is missing some. The table has 150,000 to 200,000 clones, 59% seen once. The starting material was CD4+ T cells sorted from blood, obtained at week 0. The receptors derive from a human donor with alopecia areata. The CDR3 runs from the conserved cysteine through the conserved F or W. A D gene is named only where the DNA matches it firmly. Size is omitted from some rows. Given values are once, few, many or a class for expanded clones.

V gene	D gene	clone size	J gene	CDR3 protein	CDR3 DNA
TRBV25-1	.	.	TRBJ1-2	CASGSEDRYGYTF	TGTGCCAGCGGATCTGAGGACCGGTATGGCTACACCTTC
TRBV20-1	.	.	TRBJ1-2	CSARGIDGYTF	TGCAGTGCTAGGGGGATTGATGGCTACACCTTC
TRBV7-9	.	.	TRBJ2-5	CASSPGRVQYQETQYF	TGTGCCAGCAGCCCTGGTAGAGTACAGTACCAAGAGACCCAGTACTTC
TRBV6-1	.	.	TRBJ1-5	CASRGRTAFQPQHF	TGTGCCAGCAGGGGTCGGACAGCTTTTCAGCCCCAGCATTTT
TRBV6-5	.	.	TRBJ2-3	CASSASTDTQYF	TGTGCCAGCAGTGCTAGCACAGATACGCAGTATTTT
TRBV9	TRBD1	.	TRBJ2-2	CASRAAGQGTGELFF	TGTGCCAGCAGAGCGGCGGGACAGGGCACCGGGGAGCTGTTTTTT
TRBV5-1	.	.	TRBJ2-5	CASSPPRGGQETQYF	TGCGCCAGCAGCCCGCCCAGGGGGGGACAAGAGACCCAGTACTTC
TRBV27	.	.	TRBJ1-6	CASRAGYNSPLHF	TGTGCCAGCAGGGCGGGTTATAATTCACCCCTCCACTTT
TRBV27	.	once	TRBJ1-5	CASSLRYSQPQHF	TGTGCCAGCAGTTTAAGGTACAGCCAGCCCCAGCATTTT
TRBV18	.	.	TRBJ2-7	CASSPSYSGYEQYF	TGTGCCAGCTCACCCTCCTATAGCGGCTACGAGCAGTACTTC